These 27 T cell receptor beta chains were sequenced from one sample in a study of CXCR3-negative and CXCR3-positive naive CD8 T cells. No antigen has been assigned to these receptors. Preparation of TRB cDNA libraries relied on 5' RACE carrying UMI labels. For each CDR3 protein, TCRdb gives one entry from its re-call of the 5' RACE reads, without DNA. The repertoire table contains approximately 100,000 distinct CDR3 sequences. General observations from the study: The study found more hydrophobic TRB CDR3s in CXCR3-positive naive cells than in CXCR3-negative naive cells.

Sequenced material: naive CXCR3+ CD8+ T cells from blood. Subset in this sample: CD45RO-CCR7+CD27+CD95- naive CD8+ T cells expressing CXCR3 (TNR3+). These receptors were obtained from a human donor in good health. Some clones in this sample may be carry-over from other donors' samples.

V gene TRBV6-5 combines with J gene TRBJ1-1. This CDR3 region has 11 residues. The germline gives CDR1 MNHEY, CDR2 SVGAGI. This chain's CDR3 is CASSYGNEAFF.

The genes are TRBV20-1 and TRBJ2-1. CDR1 DFQATT and CDR2 SNEGSKA come from the germline V gene (reference sequence). CDR3 length equals 12 residues. The CDR3 loop is CSARDLGHEQFF.

The genes are TRBV29-1 and TRBJ2-1. The CDR3 spans 12 residues. Germline CDR1 is SQVTM and CDR2 is ANQGSEA. CDR3 region: CSVVLLYNEQFF.

V usage is TRBV7-2 and J usage is TRBJ2-7; the D call of TRBD1 rests on TCRdb alone, since no DNA is present to check it. The CDR3 spans 13 residues. Per germline, CDR1 SGHTA and CDR2 FQGNSA. CDR3 protein: CASSAPDSYEQYF.

V is TRBV7-3 and J is TRBJ2-1; TCRdb gives TRBD2 as the D gene, but with no DNA this cannot be confirmed. CDR3 length: 15 residues. Germline CDR1 is SGHTA and CDR2 is FQGTGA. This chain's CDR3 is CASSYTGGGNNEQFF.

V usage is TRBV20-1 and J usage is TRBJ2-1; with no DNA, the TCRdb D assignment of TRBD2 cannot be verified. This CDR3 is 13 amino acids long. Germline V gene lookup returns CDR1 DFQATT and CDR2 SNEGSKA (reference sequence). CDR3 sequence reads: CSARGLAGVEQFF.

CDR3 in amino acids: CSAEVGSGELFF. The chain links TRBV29-1 to TRBJ2-2. This CDR3 is built from 12 residues. Germline CDR1 SQVTM, CDR2 ANQGSEA.

The chain joins TRBV10-3 to TRBJ2-2; no DNA is available, so the TRBD2 call from TCRdb remains unchecked. Germline values: CDR1 ENHRY, CDR2 SYGVKD. This CDR3 has 12 residues. CDR3 amino acids: CAIRAGTGELFF.

The rearrangement uses TRBV29-1 and TRBJ1-1. The CDR3 spans 12 residues. The germline CDR1 and CDR2 sequences are SQVTM and ANQGSEA. The CDR3 sequence: CSVTHGEAEAFF.

The chain employs TRBV9 and TRBJ2-2; the TRBD2 assignment by TCRdb is unverifiable without DNA. The CDR3 sequence is 17 residues long. Germline V gene sequence: CDR1 SGDLS, CDR2 YYNGEE. The CDR3 region is CASSAPSLNANTGELFF.

The V gene is TRBV12-3 or TRBV12-4, the J gene TRBJ2-5; TCRdb indicates TRBD1, and absent DNA this call remains unverified. The CDR3 totals 14 residues. CDR3 amino acids: CASSLQAPGETQYF.

The chain uses TRBV12-3 or TRBV12-4 and TRBJ2-5; no DNA is available, so the TRBD1 call from TCRdb remains unchecked. The CDR3 runs 17 residues. This CDR3 reads CASSLAVEGGIEKTQYF.

The gene calls are TRBV10-3 and TRBJ2-7. The V gene's germline CDR1 is ENHRY and CDR2 SYGVKD. The CDR3 is 11 amino acids. CDR3 amino acids: CAISEGNEQYF.

The V and J genes are TRBV27 and TRBJ2-7. CDR1 is MNHEY and CDR2 is SMNVEV in the germline V gene (reference sequence). CDR3 length: 13 amino acids. CDR3 region: CASSFSVSYEQYF.

The gene calls are TRBV11-2 and TRBJ2-7; TCRdb selects TRBD1, and the lack of DNA leaves this call unchecked. The germline V gene encodes CDR1 SGHAT and CDR2 FQNNGV. This CDR3 spans 15 amino acids. CDR3 sequence: CASSNRDRAAYEQYF. The complete variable domain, with remaining parts taken from reference TRBV11-2 and TRBJ2-7, reads EAGVAQSPRYKIIEKRQSVAFWCNPISGHATLYWYQQILGQGPKLLIQFQNNGVVDDSQLPKDRFSAERLKGVDSTLKIQPAKLEDSAVYLCASSNRDRAAYEQYFGPGTRLTVT.

The V call is TRBV9, the J call TRBJ2-1; TCRdb's D call of TRBD1 is untestable without DNA. CDR3 length: 13 residues. Germline V gene sequence: CDR1 SGDLS, CDR2 YYNGEE. The CDR3 loop reads CASSYGQGNEQFF.

J is TRBJ2-3 and V is TRBV6-6; lacking DNA, the TRBD2 call made by TCRdb goes unchecked. The germline V gene has CDR1 MNHNY and CDR2 SVGAGI (reference sequence). The CDR3 covers 15 residues. Here the CDR3 reads CASSYGAGGTDTQYF.

The V gene is TRBV2, the J gene TRBJ2-5; the D call of TRBD2 rests on TCRdb alone, since no DNA is present to check it. The CDR3 spans 17 residues. Germline CDR1 and CDR2: SNHLY and FYNNEI. The CDR3 loop reads CASSRTSGGRGSETQYF.

The chain's CDR3 is CATSRVEGASDGELFF. The chain couples TRBV15 to TRBJ2-2; TCRdb indicates TRBD1, and absent DNA this call remains unverified. CDR1 and CDR2 from the germline V gene are LNHNV and YYDKDF (reference sequence). The CDR3 loop spans 16 amino acids.

J is TRBJ2-5 and V is TRBV6-5; TCRdb gives TRBD2 as the D gene, but with no DNA this cannot be confirmed. The CDR3 has 15 residues. Germline V gene lookup returns CDR1 MNHEY and CDR2 SVGAGI. The CDR3 is CASRTGTSSIETQYF.

The CDR3 sequence: CASSPGGEQYF. The chain uses TRBV7-9 and TRBJ2-7; TCRdb picks TRBD1, but there is no DNA to check that call. The length of the CDR3 is 11 residues. CDR1 is SEHNR, CDR2 FQNEAQ, per germline (reference sequence).

The J gene is TRBJ2-6, the V gene TRBV12-3 or TRBV12-4; TCRdb designates TRBD1, a call that cannot be tested without DNA. This CDR3 contains 20 residues. CDR3 in amino acids: CASSLVWLRGSRSGANVLTF.

This chain joins TRBV29-1 and TRBJ2-7; TCRdb picks TRBD1, but there is no DNA to check that call. In germline, CDR1 is SQVTM, CDR2 ANQGSEA. This CDR3 spans 12 amino acids. The CDR3 protein is CSVRATVYEQYF.

The V gene is TRBV11-2, the J gene TRBJ2-1; the D call from TCRdb, TRBD1, cannot be confirmed without DNA. CDR3 length: 13 residues. Looked up from germline, CDR1 is SGHAT and CDR2 is FQNNGV. CDR3 region: CASSPWDRDEQFF.

The gene calls are TRBV15 and TRBJ2-1. This CDR3 contains 16 residues. The germline gives CDR1 LNHNV, CDR2 YYDKDF (reference sequence). The CDR3: CATSRDRISRRNEQFF.

This chain uses TRBV3-1 with TRBJ1-1; TCRdb lists TRBD1, though no DNA is available to test this call. This CDR3 is built from 13 residues. In germline, CDR1 is LGHDT, CDR2 YNNKEL (reference sequence). Here the CDR3 reads CASTPRGNTEAFF. The variable domain in full, with the rest retrieved from reference TRBV3-1 and TRBJ1-1, is DTAVSQTPKYLVTQMGNDKSIKCEQNLGHDTMYWYKQDSKKFLKIMFSYNNKELIINETVPNRFSPKSPDKAHLNLHINSLELGDSAVYFCASTPRGNTEAFFGQGTRLTVV.

This chain links TRBV6-2 or TRBV6-3 with TRBJ2-2; TCRdb's assignment of TRBD1 cannot be checked, as there is no DNA. Germline values: CDR1 MNHEY, CDR2 SVGEGT. This CDR3 is 14 amino acids long. This chain's CDR3 is CASKRPGGNGELFF.